This T cell receptor (beta chain) derives from a study of blood T cell repertoires in COVID-19. At least ten counts were recorded for this clone. Measured with immunoSEQ multiplex PCR; TCRdb has only the in-frame clones, and not every one. This sample has about 310,000 clones, with over 75% found just once. The V gene end was trimmed by 5 bases and the J gene end by 5 bases; junction bases not matched to a gene: 5. Looked up from germline, CDR1 is SEHNR and CDR2 is FQNEAQ (reference sequence). This CDR3 is built from 15 residues. The sample consisted of peripheral blood. The sequence was collected from a man in his fifties or sixties with active or convalescent COVID-19. The V and J genes are TRBV7-9 and TRBJ1-6, with 8 bases aligning to TRBD1. CDR3 loop: CASSQGQGNNSPLHF. CDR3 nucleotide sequence: TGTGCCAGCAGCCAAGGACAGGGAAATAATTCACCCCTCCACTTT.